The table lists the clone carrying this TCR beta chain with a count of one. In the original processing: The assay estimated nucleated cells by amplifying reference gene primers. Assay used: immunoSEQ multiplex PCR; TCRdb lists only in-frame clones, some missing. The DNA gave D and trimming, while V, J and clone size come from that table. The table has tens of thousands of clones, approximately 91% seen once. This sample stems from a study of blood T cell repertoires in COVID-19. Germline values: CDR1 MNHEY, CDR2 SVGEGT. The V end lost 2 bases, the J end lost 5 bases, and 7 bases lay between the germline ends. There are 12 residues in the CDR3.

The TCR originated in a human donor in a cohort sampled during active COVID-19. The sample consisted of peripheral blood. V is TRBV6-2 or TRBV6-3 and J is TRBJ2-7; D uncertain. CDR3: CASSYPVDEQYF. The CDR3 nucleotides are TGTGCCAGCAGTTACCCCGTAGACGAGCAGTACTTC.